Shown below are 22 T cell receptor beta chains from a single sample sequenced in a study of T cell repertoires in cytomegalovirus infection. Antigens for these TCRs are unknown. TCRdb reprocessed the reads with MiXCR, giving one entry per CDR3 protein. The table lists approximately 110,000 distinct CDR3 sequences, 25% to 35% of them singletons. Here the sequenced sample was CD8+ T cells from cultured PBMCs, taken from culture after CMV antigen stimulation. These receptors all stem from a human donor in good health (CMV status not recorded). Some clones in this sample may be carry-over from other donors' samples.

The CDR3 DNA reads TGTGCCAGCAGCCCGGCCGGCAGGGCGATTTTTAACTATGGCTACACCTTC. It specifies CASSPAGRAIFNYGYTF. The chain is built from TRBV3-1 and TRBJ1-2, with D possibly TRBD1 on 5 matching bases. Germline lookup yields CDR1 LGHDT and CDR2 YNNKEL (reference sequence). V was shortened by 4 bases and J by 1 base, with 19 bases between the two germline ends. The CDR3 covers 17 residues.

V gene TRBV3-1 combines with J gene TRBJ2-3; 13 nucleotides agree with TRBD2. CDR3 length equals 16 residues. The germline CDR1 and CDR2 sequences are LGHDT and YNNKEL (reference sequence). Germline trimming cut 3 bases from V and 6 bases from J; bases unmatched to any gene: 6. The CDR3 sequence: CASSHPTSGGADTQYF. Written as DNA, the CDR3 is TGTGCCAGCAGCCACCCTACTAGCGGGGGGGCGGATACGCAGTATTTT.

The chain employs TRBV29-1 and TRBJ2-2, with TRBD1 as a possible D gene (9 bases). CDR3 length equals 15 residues. The ends were cut back, 4 bases at V and 7 bases at J, with 19 bases in the middle. Germline CDR1 SQVTM, CDR2 ANQGSEA. The CDR3 DNA sequence: TGCAGCGTTGCGGGGGGGGACAGGGCTATCGGGGAGCTGTTTTTT. It yields the protein CSVAGGDRAIGELFF.

The chain carries TRBV12-3 or TRBV12-4 and TRBJ2-7; tentatively, D is TRBD1 or TRBD2 (5 bases each). The CDR3 runs 14 residues. With 2 bases removed from V and 1 base from J, the gap between germline ends came to 9 bases. CDR3 protein: CASSLRDLSYEQYF. CDR3 in DNA: TGTGCCAGCAGTTTAAGGGACCTTTCCTACGAGCAGTACTTC.

The J gene is TRBJ1-2, the V gene TRBV12-3 or TRBV12-4; no reliable D call. The CDR3 length is 13 residues. V gave up 6 bases and J gave up 0 bases, with 8 bases separating them. As DNA, the CDR3 is TGTGCCAGCAGCGCTGTGACTAACTATGGCTACACCTTC. Residues: CASSAVTNYGYTF.

This clonotype was counted only a few times. The gene calls are TRBV19 and TRBJ2-1; 10 bases agree with TRBD2. CDR3 length: 15 amino acids. The ends lost 5 bases at V and 11 bases at J; junction bases unmatched: 12. Germline V gene lookup returns CDR1 LNHDA and CDR2 SQIVND (reference sequence). In DNA, the CDR3 is TGTGCCAGTAGTCTGGCGGGGCTAGCGGGGGACCAGCAGTTCTTC. This translates into CASSLAGLAGDQQFF.

At least ten counts were recorded for this clonotype. This rearrangement joins TRBV19 to TRBJ1-1; D is unresolved. CDR3 length: 14 residues. Germline-derived CDR1 and CDR2 are LNHDA and SQIVND (reference sequence). The germline V and J ends were trimmed by 3 bases and 3 bases, with 11 bases remaining between them. CDR3 sequence reads: CASSIEDTYTEAFF. The CDR3, as DNA: TGTGCCAGTAGTATCGAAGACACCTACACTGAAGCTTTCTTT.

Only a few counts were recorded for this clonotype. The rearrangement uses TRBV6-5 and TRBJ2-3; no definite D call. The germline V gene encodes CDR1 MNHEY and CDR2 SVGAGI. This CDR3 spans 13 amino acids. The V end lost 5 bases, the J end lost 6 bases, and 12 bases lay between the germline ends. This CDR3 reads CASSNGLVDTQYF. Here the CDR3 DNA reads TGTGCCAGCAGTAACGGCCTGGTGGATACGCAGTATTTT.

This chain uses TRBV6-5 with TRBJ2-1; 8 bases agree with TRBD1. V shed 9 bases, J shed 1 base, and the junction held 2 bases outside the gene matches. Germline assignment: CDR1 MNHEY and CDR2 SVGAGI. The length of the CDR3 is 13 residues. The CDR3, as DNA: TGTGCCAGTGGACAGGGTTCCTACAATGAGCAGTTCTTC. It encodes CASGQGSYNEQFF.

The sample holds many counts of this clonotype. The J gene is TRBJ2-2, the V gene TRBV7-8, with 10 bases lining up with TRBD2. Germline V gene lookup returns CDR1 SGHVS and CDR2 FQNEAQ. The trim removed 10 bases at V and 8 bases at J, leaving 7 bases unmatched. The CDR3 runs to 13 residues. CDR3 bases: TGTGCCAATATAGCGGGGGGATCAGGGGAGCTGTTTTTT. This sequence encodes CANIAGGSGELFF.

In this sample, this clonotype turned up many times. V gene TRBV7-6 combines with J gene TRBJ2-7; 7 bases agree with TRBD2. The CDR3 has 14 residues. The ends lost 1 base at V and 4 bases at J; junction bases unmatched: 4. From germline, CDR1 is SGHVS and CDR2 FNYEAQ. CDR3 in amino acids: CASSLGTSAYEQYF. In nucleotides, the CDR3 is TGTGCCAGCAGCTTAGGGACTAGTGCATACGAGCAGTACTTC.

The chain employs TRBV10-3 and TRBJ1-1; D ambiguous. Trimming took 10 bases from V and 4 from J, leaving 13 bases between them. Germline CDR1 reads ENHRY; CDR2 reads SYGVKD. This CDR3 is built from 12 residues. The DNA of the CDR3 is TGTGCCACCCGTGAAGGGAGCACTGAAGCTTTCTTT. Translating it yields CATREGSTEAFF.

CDR3: CASSFGLAGGTASTDTQYF. DNA for the CDR3: TGCGCCAGCAGCTTCGGACTAGCGGGGGGGACCGCGAGCACAGATACGCAGTATTTT. The gene calls are TRBV5-1 and TRBJ2-3; 15 nucleotides agree with TRBD2. This CDR3 is built from 19 residues. Germline CDR1 reads SGHRS; CDR2 reads YFSETQ. V was clipped by 2 bases and J by 0 bases; unmatched bases: 7.

This clonotype has at least ten counts. The chain employs TRBV6-1 and TRBJ2-1; D not certain. Germline V gene sequence: CDR1 MNHNS, CDR2 SASEGT. This CDR3 is 16 amino acids long. Trimming left V 0 bases short and J 4 bases short, with 13 bases between. Here the CDR3 reads CASSEASTWGYNEQFF. CDR3 bases: TGTGCCAGCAGTGAAGCATCAACATGGGGATACAATGAGCAGTTCTTC.

This clonotype was seen only a few times. The chain joins TRBV7-8 to TRBJ2-3; D may be TRBD1 or TRBD2 (6 bases each). The V end was cut by 1 base, the J end by 3 bases, with 17 bases between. The germline gives CDR1 SGHVS, CDR2 FQNEAQ. The CDR3 length is 17 residues. CDR3 region: CASSLGGWGASTDTQYF. Written as DNA, the CDR3 is TGTGCCAGCAGCTTAGGGGGGTGGGGGGCTAGTACAGATACGCAGTATTTT.

This clonotype has a handful of counts. The V gene is TRBV19, the J gene TRBJ2-4, with D perhaps TRBD2 (6 bases). Trimming shortened V by 5 bases and J by 0 bases, and 11 bases separated the two germline ends. This CDR3 has 15 residues. CDR1 and CDR2 from the germline V gene are LNHDA and SQIVND (reference sequence). This CDR3 reads CASSPAGSAKNIQYF. The CDR3 DNA sequence: TGTGCCAGTAGTCCAGCGGGTTCAGCCAAAAACATTCAGTACTTC.

This chain uses TRBV27 with TRBJ1-6; 7 positions match TRBD1. The V segment lost 0 bases and the J segment 2 bases; nucleotides outside the gene matches: 7. Germline-derived CDR1 and CDR2 are MNHEY and SMNVEV (reference sequence). The CDR3 consists of 18 residues. The CDR3 nucleotides read TGTGCCAGCAGTTTATCAGGCACAGGGGTCGCCTATAATTCACCCCTCCACTTT. Translated: CASSLSGTGVAYNSPLHF.

This clonotype was found a few times. The chain's CDR3 is CASTEPLRFGELFF. CDR3 DNA sequence: TGTGCCAGCACGGAGCCATTGAGGTTCGGGGAGCTGTTTTTT. This chain uses TRBV6-2 or TRBV6-3 with TRBJ2-2; D unresolved. Trimming took 7 bases from V and 7 from J, leaving 16 bases between them. This CDR3 comprises 14 residues. From germline, CDR1 is MNHEY and CDR2 SVGEGT.

The chain couples TRBV6-6 to TRBJ1-2; D not certain. There are 15 residues in the CDR3. Trimming took off 2 bases at V and 0 bases at J, with 10 bases between the two ends. CDR1 and CDR2 from the germline V gene are MNHNY and SVGAGI (reference sequence). DNA for the CDR3: TGTGCCAGCAGTTACGTGGCAGACCCTAACTATGGCTACACCTTC. It is translated as CASSYVADPNYGYTF.

This clonotype was picked up a small number of times. J is TRBJ2-7 and V is TRBV4-2; D might be TRBD1 (6 bases). The V end lost 4 bases, the J end lost 2 bases, and 9 bases lay between the germline ends. Germline-derived CDR1 and CDR2 are LGHNA and YNFKEQ. This CDR3 has 13 residues. CDR3 bases: TGTGCCAGCAGCCTACAGGGCACCTACGAGCAGTACTTC. Its translation is CASSLQGTYEQYF.

The rearrangement links TRBV24-1 to TRBJ2-3; TRBD2 might be the D (6 bases). The CDR3 is 17 residues long. Germline V CDR1 and CDR2: KGHDR, SFDVKD. The ends were cut back, 2 bases at V and 0 bases at J, with 14 bases in the middle. This chain's CDR3 is CATSDSLGGASTDTQYF. The CDR3 bases are TGTGCCACCAGTGATTCCCTAGGCGGGGCTAGCACAGATACGCAGTATTTT.

The J gene is TRBJ1-2, the V gene TRBV28, with D possibly being TRBD1 (6 bases). Trimming left V 8 bases short and J 3 bases short, with 16 bases between. This CDR3 region has 14 residues. Per germline, CDR1 MDHEN and CDR2 SYDVKM. The CDR3 DNA reads TGTGCCAGCGACCCTTCCCAGGGGCACTATGGCTACACCTTC. Amino acids: CASDPSQGHYGYTF.